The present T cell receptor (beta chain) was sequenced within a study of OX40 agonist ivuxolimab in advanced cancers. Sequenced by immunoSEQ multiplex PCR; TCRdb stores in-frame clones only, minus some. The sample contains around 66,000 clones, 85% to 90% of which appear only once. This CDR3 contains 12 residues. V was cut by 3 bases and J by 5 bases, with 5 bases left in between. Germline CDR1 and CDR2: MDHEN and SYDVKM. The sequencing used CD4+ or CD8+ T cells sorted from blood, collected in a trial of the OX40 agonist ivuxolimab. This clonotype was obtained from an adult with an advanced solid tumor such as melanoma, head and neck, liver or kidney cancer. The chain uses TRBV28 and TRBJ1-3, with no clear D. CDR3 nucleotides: TGTGCCAGCAGTTTCAATAGAAACACCATATATTTT. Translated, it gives CASSFNRNTIYF.